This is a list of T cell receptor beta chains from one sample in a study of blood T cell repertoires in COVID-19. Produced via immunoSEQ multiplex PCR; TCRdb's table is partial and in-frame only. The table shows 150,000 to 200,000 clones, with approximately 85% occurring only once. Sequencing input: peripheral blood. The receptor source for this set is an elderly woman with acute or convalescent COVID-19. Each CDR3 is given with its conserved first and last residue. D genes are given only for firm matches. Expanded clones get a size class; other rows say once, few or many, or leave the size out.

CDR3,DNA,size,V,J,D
CASSQGAHYGYTF,TGCGCCAGCAGCCAAGGGGCCCACTATGGCTACACCTTC,.,TRBV4-3,TRBJ1-2,.
CASSLRTGDANQPQHF,TGTGCCAGCAGCCTCCGGACAGGGGACGCCAATCAGCCCCAGCATTTT,.,TRBV5-5,TRBJ1-5,TRBD1
CASSERQGTYNEQFF,TGTGCCAGCAGCGAAAGACAGGGCACTTACAATGAGCAGTTCTTC,.,TRBV11-3,TRBJ2-1,TRBD1
CAISESGEGYNEQFF,TGTGCCATCAGTGAGTCGGGGGAGGGGTACAATGAGCAGTTCTTC,.,TRBV10-3,TRBJ2-1,TRBD2
CASSRSGTGNTIYF,TGTGCCAGCAGCCGGTCCGGGACTGGAAACACCATATATTTT,once,TRBV16,TRBJ1-3,.
CAWQRGQETQYF,TGTGCCTGGCAGCGGGGACAAGAGACCCAGTACTTC,.,TRBV30,TRBJ2-5,TRBD2
CASSVVLSSYNEQFF,TGTGCCAGCAGCGTAGTCCTTAGCTCCTACAATGAGCAGTTCTTC,.,TRBV9,TRBJ2-1,.
CASSLGPRRGLAFF,TGTGCCAGTAGTCTCGGTCCGAGGCGGGGCTTGGCTTTCTTT,.,TRBV19,TRBJ1-1,.
CAASETGSSNQPQHF,TGTGCCGCCTCCGAGACAGGGTCTAGCAATCAGCCCCAGCATTTT,.,TRBV10-3,TRBJ1-5,TRBD1
CASSRRVVAPNEQYF,TGCGCCAGCAGCCGCAGGGTGGTAGCTCCTAACGAGCAGTACTTC,.,TRBV4-1,TRBJ2-7,.
CASSLGLAGVYEQYF,TGTGCCAGCAGCTTGGGACTAGCGGGAGTCTACGAGCAGTACTTC,.,TRBV5-4,TRBJ2-7,TRBD2
CAIRPQGASLSSYEQYF,TGTGCCATCAGGCCGCAGGGGGCGAGCCTAAGCTCCTACGAGCAGTACTTC,.,TRBV10-3,TRBJ2-7,TRBD1
CASSLGGSSTYEQYF,TGCGCCAGCAGCTTGGGAGGTTCCTCCACCTACGAGCAGTACTTC,.,TRBV5-1,TRBJ2-7,.
CASSPTSSGPDTQYF,TGCGCCAGCAGCCCGACTAGTTCGGGGCCGGATACGCAGTATTTT,.,TRBV5-1,TRBJ2-3,.
CASSLRPTGGETQYF,TGTGCCAGCAGCTTGCGGCCGACAGGGGGAGAGACCCAGTACTTC,.,TRBV5-6,TRBJ2-5,TRBD1
CASSLRTGEAFF,TGTGCCAGCAGTTTAAGGACAGGTGAAGCTTTCTTT,.,TRBV12-3/TRBV12-4,TRBJ1-1,TRBD1
CASSGGQAINQPQHF,TGTGCCAGCAGCGGTGGACAGGCGATCAATCAGCCCCAGCATTTT,.,TRBV6-6,TRBJ1-5,TRBD1
CASSLRRGTYEQYF,TGTGCCAGCAGTCTTCGCAGGGGTACCTACGAGCAGTACTTC,.,TRBV6-2/TRBV6-3,TRBJ2-7,.
CASSPGGLGSEQYF,TGTGCCAGCTCACCAGGAGGACTTGGGAGCGAGCAGTACTTC,.,TRBV18,TRBJ2-7,.
CASSLDPGTGSGYTF,TGCGCCAGCAGCTTGGACCCCGGGACAGGAAGTGGCTACACCTTC,.,TRBV5-1,TRBJ1-2,TRBD1
CASSATGQAGEKLFF,TGTGCCAGCAGCGCAACGGGACAGGCCGGGGAAAAACTGTTTTTT,.,TRBV5-4,TRBJ1-4,TRBD1
CASSQETGVGNTIYF,TGTGCCAGCAGCCAAGAGACAGGGGTAGGAAACACCATATATTTT,.,TRBV3-1/TRBV3-2,TRBJ1-3,TRBD1
CASSFQGLGETQYF,TGTGCCAGCAGCTTTCAGGGGCTGGGAGAGACCCAGTACTTC,few,TRBV7-2,TRBJ2-5,.
CASSETKGKGEAFF,TGTGCCAGCAGTGAAACAAAGGGGAAGGGTGAAGCTTTCTTT,.,TRBV25-1,TRBJ1-1,.
CATSRDPGADTQYF,TGTGCCACCAGCAGAGACCCCGGGGCAGATACGCAGTATTTT,once,TRBV15,TRBJ2-3,.
CASSQDMGQGRNTIYF,TGTGCCAGCAGCCAAGATATGGGACAGGGAAGAAACACCATATATTTT,many,TRBV3-1/TRBV3-2,TRBJ1-3,TRBD1
CASSQPSVNEAFF,TGCGCCAGCAGCCAACCGTCGGTTAATGAAGCTTTCTTT,once,TRBV4-1,TRBJ1-1,.
CSASAGNYGYTF,TGCAGTGCCAGTGCGGGAAACTATGGCTACACCTTC,.,TRBV20-1,TRBJ1-2,.
CASRRQGANTEAFF,TGTGCCAGCAGGAGACAGGGGGCGAACACTGAAGCTTTCTTT,.,TRBV5-4,TRBJ1-1,TRBD1
CASSVGSYYNEQFF,TGTGCCAGTAGTGTCGGGAGTTACTACAATGAGCAGTTCTTC,.,TRBV19,TRBJ2-1,.
CAITGTNYGYTF,TGTGCCATCACCGGTACTAACTATGGCTACACCTTC,.,TRBV10-3,TRBJ1-2,.
CASSWGQASFTGELFF,TGTGCCAGCAGCTGGGGACAGGCCTCCTTCACCGGGGAGCTGTTTTTT,.,TRBV11-3,TRBJ2-2,TRBD1
CASSFAGATYNEQFF,TGTGCCAGCAGCTTCGCGGGAGCAACCTACAATGAGCAGTTCTTC,.,TRBV11-2,TRBJ2-1,TRBD2
CASSYAGDSYGYTF,TGTGCCAGCAGTTATGCGGGGGACTCCTATGGCTACACCTTC,.,TRBV6-5,TRBJ1-2,.